These 25 T cell receptor beta chains originate from one sample sequenced in a study of blood T cell repertoires in COVID-19. Sequencing used immunoSEQ multiplex PCR; TCRdb keeps in-frame clones, though not all of them. Counted here are 410,000 or so clones, over 75% occurring once; the ten biggest clones make up less than 2%. The source material was peripheral blood. The receptors here all came from a woman aged 40 to 50 with COVID-19, enrolled during active disease.

V and J are TRBV27 and TRBJ1-5; D might be TRBD1 (6 bases). The CDR3 is 16 amino acids. Per germline, CDR1 MNHEY and CDR2 SMNVEV (reference sequence). Trimming took off 8 bases at V and 3 bases at J, with 20 bases between the two ends. CDR3 coding DNA: TGTGCCAGCGGGGCCTCAGGGGTACCCCCCAATCAGCCCCAGCATTTT. This sequence encodes CASGASGVPPNQPQHF.

The chain joins TRBV7-2 to TRBJ1-6, with TRBD1 matching over 8 bases. This CDR3 is built from 14 residues. Germline CDR1 reads SGHTA; CDR2 reads FQGNSA. The junction had 5 bases not matched to a gene; V was cut back by 6 bases and J by 7 bases. The CDR3 reads CASSRDRRNSPLHF. The CDR3 region has the DNA TGTGCCAGCAGTCGGGACAGGCGGAATTCACCCCTCCACTTT.

This chain links TRBV6-5 with TRBJ1-6, with D unclear. The CDR3 has 16 residues. V was shortened by 2 bases and J by 7 bases, with 15 bases between the two germline ends. Germline V gene sequence: CDR1 MNHEY, CDR2 SVGAGI. The CDR3 protein is CASSYVPGSANSPLHF. The CDR3, as DNA: TGTGCCAGCAGTTACGTCCCGGGGAGCGCGAATTCACCCCTCCACTTT.

The chain couples TRBV5-1 to TRBJ1-1; 7 bases fit TRBD1. There are 15 residues in the CDR3. Trimming removed 0 bases from V and 0 bases from J; junction bases left unmatched: 2. Germline loops: CDR1 SGHRS, CDR2 YFSETQ. The CDR3 is CASSLGDRLNTEAFF. The DNA for the CDR3 is TGCGCCAGCAGCTTGGGGGACAGATTGAACACTGAAGCTTTCTTT.

This rearrangement joins TRBV9 to TRBJ2-2; 9 bases line up with TRBD1. V gave up 2 bases and J gave up 2 bases; unmatched junction bases: 4. Germline V gives CDR1 SGDLS, CDR2 YYNGEE. The CDR3 is 16 amino acids. The chain's CDR3 is CASSVRTGANTGELFF. The CDR3 region has the DNA TGTGCCAGCAGCGTCCGGACAGGGGCCAACACCGGGGAGCTGTTTTTT.

The genes are TRBV19 and TRBJ2-5; a weak D match, TRBD2 (5 bases). The CDR3 is 16 residues long. V lost 1 base, J lost 7 bases, and 19 bases lay in between. The germline V gene encodes CDR1 LNHDA and CDR2 SQIVND (reference sequence). The CDR3 DNA reads TGTGCCAGTAGTATAGGCCGGGCCCTAGCCTTTGGGACCCAGTACTTC. It codes for CASSIGRALAFGTQYF.

The chain has TRBV27 and TRBJ1-2; 7 bases agree with TRBD1. The CDR3 loop spans 15 amino acids. Per germline, CDR1 MNHEY and CDR2 SMNVEV (reference sequence). V gave up 1 base and J gave up 2 bases; unmatched junction bases: 4. The CDR3 nucleotides read TGTGCCAGCAGTTTATTAGGGGACAGAAACTATGGCTACACCTTC. Translated, it gives CASSLLGDRNYGYTF.

The V call is TRBV19, the J call TRBJ2-3, with TRBD1 matching over 8 bases. The germline V gene has CDR1 LNHDA and CDR2 SQIVND (reference sequence). The CDR3 has 18 residues. J gave up 4 bases and V 3 bases, and 15 bases lay outside the gene matches. This CDR3 reads CASSIPNGRQGIPDTQYF. CDR3 DNA sequence: TGTGCCAGTAGTATCCCCAACGGTCGACAGGGGATACCAGATACGCAGTATTTT.

The genes are TRBV5-1 and TRBJ2-4; 8 bases agree with TRBD1. V shed 4 bases and J 8 bases; nucleotides not matched to a gene: 8. Germline V gene data show CDR1 as SGHRS and CDR2 as YFSETQ. The CDR3 runs 14 residues. CDR3 DNA: TGCGCCAGCAGCCCGACAGGGGCGTCGGACATTCAGTACTTC. This translates into CASSPTGASDIQYF.

This CDR3 reads CASSYRAGARSYEQYF. As DNA, the CDR3 is TGTGCCAGCAGTTACAGGGCAGGGGCCCGCTCCTACGAGCAGTACTTC. The J gene is TRBJ2-7, the V gene TRBV6-5; D possibly corresponds to TRBD1 (6 bases). The CDR3 is made up of 16 amino acids. Looked up from germline, CDR1 is MNHEY and CDR2 is SVGAGI. The ends were cut back, 2 bases at V and 0 bases at J, with 14 bases in the middle.

The chain combines TRBV27 with TRBJ2-1; D unresolved. Trimming left V 6 bases short and J 0 bases short, with 9 bases between. Germline V lookup: CDR1 MNHEY, CDR2 SMNVEV (reference sequence). CDR3 length: 14 residues. This CDR3 reads CASSRASSYNEQFF. The CDR3 coding sequence is TGTGCCAGCAGCCGCGCTAGCTCCTACAATGAGCAGTTCTTC.

The chain combines TRBV5-1 with TRBJ2-2; TRBD2 might be the D (6 bases). The CDR3 spans 15 residues. Trimming removed 0 bases at V and 5 bases at J, with 11 bases between. CDR1 and CDR2 from the germline V gene are SGHRS and YFSETQ. The CDR3 DNA sequence: TGCGCCAGCAGCTTGGTGGGGGGATCAACCGGGGAGCTGTTTTTT. Protein product: CASSLVGGSTGELFF. The entire variable domain, with the rest obtained from reference TRBV5-1 and TRBJ2-2, is as follows: KAGVTQTPRYLIKTRGQQVTLSCSPISGHRSVSWYQQTPGQGLQFLFEYFSETQRNKGNFPGRFSGRQFSNSRSEMNVSTLELGDSALYLCASSLVGGSTGELFFGEGSRLTVL.

The J gene is TRBJ2-3, the V gene TRBV2, with D unclear. The CDR3 is 15 amino acids. CDR1 and CDR2 from the germline V gene are SNHLY and FYNNEI. Trimming took off 8 bases at V and 2 bases at J, with 17 bases between the two ends. The CDR3, as DNA: TGTGCCAGCCCGCCCCCCGGCACTATCACAGATACGCAGTATTTT. This gives the protein CASPPPGTITDTQYF.

The genes are TRBV6-5 and TRBJ2-7, with TRBD1 matching 9 bases. The germline V gene encodes CDR1 MNHEY and CDR2 SVGAGI. Trimming cost V 7 bases and J 5 bases; bases outside gene matches: 12. The CDR3 sequence is 15 residues long. CDR3 sequence reads: CASNRRDRVLHEQYF. The DNA of the CDR3 is TGTGCCAGCAATCGCCGGGACAGGGTACTCCACGAGCAGTACTTC.

The CDR3 sequence: CASSGGGDGYTF. CDR3 DNA: TGTGCCAGCAGCGGGGGAGGAGATGGCTACACCTTC. V gene TRBV9 combines with J gene TRBJ1-2; D gene uncertain. Germline CDR1 reads SGDLS; CDR2 reads YYNGEE. V lost 3 bases and J 6 bases, leaving 9 bases between the germline ends. This CDR3 region has 12 residues.

V usage is TRBV11-2 and J usage is TRBJ2-1; 8 nucleotides line up with TRBD2. The CDR3 contains 13 residues. CDR1 is SGHAT and CDR2 is FQNNGV in the germline V gene. V was clipped by 2 bases and J by 10 bases; unmatched bases: 4. The CDR3 spells CASSLLAGYEQFF. The CDR3 nucleotides read TGTGCCAGCAGCTTATTAGCGGGATACGAGCAGTTCTTC.

The V and J genes are TRBV6-6 and TRBJ1-2, with D tentatively TRBD1 (5 bases). CDR3 length: 14 amino acids. Germline CDR1 reads MNHNY; CDR2 reads SVGAGI (reference sequence). V dropped 6 bases and J dropped 2 bases, with 13 bases sitting between them. CDR3 coding DNA: TGTGCCAGCAGGATGGGTGGGGCGAACTATGGCTACACCTTC. Amino acid sequence: CASRMGGANYGYTF.

The chain is built from TRBV28 and TRBJ2-1; 9 nucleotides align to TRBD2. V shed 4 bases, J shed 15 bases, and the junction held 7 bases outside the gene matches. CDR3 length equals 12 residues. Germline V lookup: CDR1 MDHEN, CDR2 SYDVKM. The CDR3 region has the DNA TGTGCCAGCAGTTCAATAGCGGGAGCGTGGTTCTTC. Translation: CASSSIAGAWFF.

The chain has TRBV25-1 and TRBJ2-5; weak D call: TRBD2 (6 bases). Germline V gene lookup returns CDR1 MGHDK and CDR2 SYGVNS. CDR3 size: 15 residues. Between the trimmed V and J ends, which lost 5 bases and 4 bases, there was a span of 17 bases. The CDR3 spells CASSRGSSMIETQYF. CDR3 sequence (DNA): TGTGCCAGCAGTCGGGGGTCCTCAATGATAGAGACCCAGTACTTC. Full variable domain (remainder filled in from reference TRBV25-1 and TRBJ2-5): EADIYQTPRYLVIGTGKKITLECSQTMGHDKMYWYQQDPGMELHLIHYSYGVNSTEKGDLSSESTVSRIRTEHFPLTLESARPSHTSQYLCASSRGSSMIETQYFGPGTRLLVL.

This chain joins TRBV19 and TRBJ2-7; 9 bases fit TRBD2. Trimming removed 4 bases from V and 2 bases from J; junction bases left unmatched: 3. The CDR3 consists of 14 residues. Germline V CDR1 and CDR2: LNHDA, SQIVND (reference sequence). CDR3: CASSSGRDAYEQYF. CDR3 DNA sequence: TGTGCCAGTAGTAGCGGGAGGGATGCCTACGAGCAGTACTTC.

This chain's CDR3 is CASSSPRPGSTEAFF. DNA of the CDR3: TGTGCCAGCAGTTCCCCCAGACCGGGAAGCACTGAAGCTTTCTTT. The genes are TRBV6-2 or TRBV6-3 and TRBJ1-1; D ambiguous. CDR3 length: 15 amino acids. The V end lost 4 bases, the J end lost 4 bases, and 16 bases lay between the germline ends. The V gene's germline CDR1 is MNHEY and CDR2 SVGEGT.

This chain connects TRBV14 to TRBJ1-6; 7 bases map to TRBD1. V lost 4 bases, J lost 13 bases, and 7 bases stayed unmatched. The CDR3 length is 13 residues. Germline V gives CDR1 SGHDN, CDR2 FVKESK. The CDR3, as DNA: TGTGCCAGCAGCCCCCGTTGGGGACAGCCCCTCCACTTT. Translated, it gives CASSPRWGQPLHF.

The chain has TRBV9 and TRBJ2-7; no clear D gene. CDR1 SGDLS and CDR2 YYNGEE come from the germline V gene. This CDR3 has 16 amino acids. V lost 1 base, J lost 3 bases, and 17 bases lay in between. The CDR3 DNA reads as TGTGCCAGCAGCGTATCACCCGCAAAGCGTAACTACGAGCAGTACTTC. Translation gives CASSVSPAKRNYEQYF.

This chain joins TRBV7-8 and TRBJ1-5, with TRBD1 matching 8 bases. The CDR3 runs to 15 residues. The V gene's germline CDR1 is SGHVS and CDR2 FQNEAQ. The junction had 8 bases not matched to a gene; V was cut back by 5 bases and J by 5 bases. The CDR3 loop is CASSLDIQGDQPQHF. The CDR3 nucleotides read TGTGCCAGCAGCCTAGACATACAGGGGGATCAGCCCCAGCATTTT.

The chain has TRBV9 and TRBJ2-2; 8 positions match TRBD2. Germline V gene data show CDR1 as SGDLS and CDR2 as YYNGEE. This CDR3 spans 17 amino acids. V shed 1 base, J shed 0 bases, and the junction held 5 bases outside the gene matches. CDR3 amino acids: CASSVFAGGANTGELFF. Here the CDR3 DNA reads TGTGCCAGCAGCGTATTTGCGGGAGGAGCGAACACCGGGGAGCTGTTTTTT.